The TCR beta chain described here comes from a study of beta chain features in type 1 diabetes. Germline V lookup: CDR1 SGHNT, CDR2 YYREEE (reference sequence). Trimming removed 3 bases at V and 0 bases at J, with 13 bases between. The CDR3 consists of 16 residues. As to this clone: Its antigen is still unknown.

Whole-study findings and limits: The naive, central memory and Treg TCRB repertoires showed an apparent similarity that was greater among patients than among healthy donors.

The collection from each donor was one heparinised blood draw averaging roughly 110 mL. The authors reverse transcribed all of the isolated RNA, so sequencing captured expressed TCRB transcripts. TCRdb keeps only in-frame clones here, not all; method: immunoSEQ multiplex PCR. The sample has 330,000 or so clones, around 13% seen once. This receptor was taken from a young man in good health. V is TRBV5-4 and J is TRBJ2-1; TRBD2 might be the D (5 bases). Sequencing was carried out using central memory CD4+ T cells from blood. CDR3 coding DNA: TGTGCCAGCAGCTCCCAGAGCGGAGGCTCCTACAATGAGCAGTTCTTC. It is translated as CASSSQSGGSYNEQFF. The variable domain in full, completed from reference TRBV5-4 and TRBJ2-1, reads ETGVTQSPTHLIKTRGQQVTLRCSSQSGHNTVSWYQQALGQGPQFIFQYYREEENGRGNFPPRFSGLQFPNYSSELNVNALELDDSALYLCASSSQSGGSYNEQFFGPGTRLTVL.